The clone carrying this TCR beta chain was seen a single time. Its antigen is as yet unknown. The data stem from a study of a mutant IDH1 vaccine in newly diagnosed glioma. The overall study: Vaccination started 4-6 weeks after radiotherapy alone, or with temozolomide cycles. Treatment recipients were about 60% male and about 40% female, and their mean age was approximately 42 years.

Using immunoSEQ multiplex PCR, the repertoire was profiled, and TCRdb retains in-frame clones only, with some absent. The profile shows tens of thousands of clones, roughly 80% of them singletons. The CDR3 runs 16 residues. Germline V gene sequence: CDR1 MNHEY, CDR2 SMNVEV (reference sequence). J gave up 3 bases and V 5 bases, and 12 bases lay outside the gene matches. Documented time point: week 35, safety follow-up. The content of each vaccine dose was 300 ug of mutant IDH1 20-mer peptide, and topical imiquimod accompanied it. Each tumor in the donors was a new WHO grade 3 or 4 astrocytoma, IDH1-mutant and ATRX-lost. Study-level results: Patients mounted vaccine-induced immune responses in roughly 93% of cases.

The receptor comes from a woman aged 40 to 50 with glioma. The source material was PBMCs, sampled from a glioma patient whose treatment included an IDH1 peptide vaccine. This chain joins TRBV27 and TRBJ2-7; 8 nucleotides align to TRBD1. The CDR3 here is CASSRYRNTGGYEQYF. Written as DNA, the CDR3 is TGTGCCAGCAGTCGCTATCGCAATACAGGGGGCTACGAGCAGTACTTC.